A single sample is the source of the 27 T cell receptor beta chains below, sequenced in a study of blood T cell repertoires in COVID-19. Some clones are missing from TCRdb's copy, which holds only in-frame ones; the method was immunoSEQ multiplex PCR. The data contain 200,000 or so clones, roughly nine tenths of them singletons. The sequencing sample was made of peripheral blood. Receptors were obtained from a man in his forties or fifties with active or convalescent COVID-19.

A remark on this clone: A far larger clone is a single base away, which makes a read error likely. Other nucleotide sequences in the sample specify the same CDR3. CDR3 nucleotides: TGTGCCAGCAGCTCCCAGGGGGGCACTGAAGCTTTCTTT. Translating gives CASSSQGGTEAFF. The chain combines TRBV7-2 with TRBJ1-1, with TRBD1 identical over 7 bases. Germline assignment: CDR1 SGHTA and CDR2 FQGNSA. The CDR3 spans 13 residues. V gave up 4 bases and J gave up 4 bases; unmatched junction bases: 3.

V is TRBV12-3 or TRBV12-4 and J is TRBJ1-2, with no clear D. The CDR3 loop spans 12 amino acids. Trimming pared 3 bases from V and 6 bases from J, leaving 8 bases between. CDR3 region: CASSFERHGYTF. The CDR3 DNA is TGTGCCAGCAGTTTTGAGAGGCATGGCTACACCTTC.

V gene TRBV11-2 combines with J gene TRBJ2-2, with D possibly being TRBD2 (6 bases). The CDR3 is 16 residues long. Germline-derived CDR1 and CDR2 are SGHAT and FQNNGV. V lost 3 bases, J lost 4 bases, and 15 bases lay in between. CDR3 amino acids: CASSLGLLVGTGELFF. For the CDR3, the DNA is TGTGCCAGCAGCTTGGGACTCCTGGTGGGCACCGGGGAGCTGTTTTTT. The whole variable domain, filled in from reference TRBV11-2 and TRBJ2-2, reads EAGVAQSPRYKIIEKRQSVAFWCNPISGHATLYWYQQILGQGPKLLIQFQNNGVVDDSQLPKDRFSAERLKGVDSTLKIQPAKLEDSAVYLCASSLGLLVGTGELFFGEGSRLTVL.

J is TRBJ1-1 and V is TRBV18; D gene unclear. The CDR3 is 16 amino acids. Trimming removed 2 bases at V and 3 bases at J, with 16 bases between. Germline values: CDR1 KGHSH, CDR2 LQKENI. The CDR3 DNA sequence: TGTGCCAGCTCACCAAGAAAGGGAGGAGCGCACACTGAAGCTTTCTTT. Translating it yields CASSPRKGGAHTEAFF.

The chain is built from TRBV28 and TRBJ1-4; 7 bases are shared with TRBD1. The V gene end was trimmed by 5 bases and the J gene end by 5 bases; junction bases not matched to a gene: 5. CDR3 length equals 14 residues. The germline gives CDR1 MDHEN, CDR2 SYDVKM. The CDR3 here is CASSPGGPNEKLFF. The CDR3, as DNA: TGTGCCAGCAGTCCAGGGGGTCCAAATGAAAAACTGTTTTTT.

In DNA, the CDR3 is TGTGCCAGTAGTACCGGGACAGGGTACACTGAAGCTTTCTTT. This codes for CASSTGTGYTEAFF. This chain uses TRBV19 with TRBJ1-1; 9 bases line up with TRBD1. The CDR3 has 14 amino acids. Germline V gives CDR1 LNHDA, CDR2 SQIVND (reference sequence). The V segment lost 4 bases and the J segment 3 bases; nucleotides outside the gene matches: 3.

The chain links TRBV2 to TRBJ2-3; 11 bases are a match to TRBD1. Trimming took 5 bases from V and 3 from J; bases not matched to a gene: 7. The CDR3 covers 16 residues. Per the germline V gene, CDR1 is SNHLY and CDR2 is FYNNEI. DNA for the CDR3: TGTGCCAGCAGTAAGGACAGGGGGCTTACGACAGATACGCAGTATTTT. This gives the protein CASSKDRGLTTDTQYF.

The rearrangement uses TRBV9 and TRBJ2-1; TRBD2 might be the D (6 bases). Trimming shortened V by 1 base and J by 8 bases, and 10 bases separated the two germline ends. Per germline, CDR1 SGDLS and CDR2 YYNGEE. CDR3 length: 13 residues. CDR3 in amino acids: CASSVITGDEQFF. The CDR3, as DNA: TGTGCCAGCAGCGTAATTACGGGGGATGAGCAGTTCTTC.

This rearrangement joins TRBV6-5 to TRBJ1-2; D ambiguous. The length of the CDR3 is 14 residues. Germline CDR1 MNHEY, CDR2 SVGAGI. V lost 0 bases and J lost 8, with 13 bases in between. CDR3 DNA sequence: TGTGCCAGCAGTTACTCAGAACGAATCGGGGGCTACACCTTC. Its protein product is CASSYSERIGGYTF.

The V gene is TRBV5-1, the J gene TRBJ2-3, with TRBD1 matching 8 bases. J was trimmed by 6 bases and V by 4 bases; bases with no gene match: 10. This CDR3 has 15 residues. Germline values: CDR1 SGHRS, CDR2 YFSETQ. In DNA form, the CDR3 reads TGCGCCAGCAGCGCCGGGACAGGCCAGCAGGATACGCAGTATTTT. Residues: CASSAGTGQQDTQYF.

CDR3 DNA sequence: TGTGCCAGCAGCATTGAGACGCCATCAAGGGGGTATTCACCCCTCCACTTT. Protein product: CASSIETPSRGYSPLHF. The chain carries TRBV2 and TRBJ1-6, with D tentatively TRBD1 (6 bases). This CDR3 region has 17 residues. Between the trimmed V and J ends, which lost 6 bases and 8 bases, there was a span of 23 bases. Per germline, CDR1 SNHLY and CDR2 FYNNEI. Full variable domain (remainder filled in from reference TRBV2 and TRBJ1-6): EPEVTQTPSHQVTQMGQEVILRCVPISNHLYFYWYRQILGQKVEFLVSFYNNEISEKSEIFDDQFSVERPDGSNFTLKIRSTKLEDSAMYFCASSIETPSRGYSPLHFGNGTRLTVT.

This chain uses TRBV27 with TRBJ1-1; TRBD1 matches 7 bases. From germline, CDR1 is MNHEY and CDR2 SMNVEV (reference sequence). The J segment lost 4 bases and the V segment lost 5 bases, leaving 10 bases of the junction unmatched. CDR3 length: 15 residues. The CDR3 nucleotides read TGTGCCAGCAGTGCTACCGGGACAGTCGGCACTGAAGCTTTCTTT. Translated: CASSATGTVGTEAFF.

The rearrangement joins TRBV18 to TRBJ2-7, with TRBD2 matching 8 bases. J gave up 3 bases and V 6 bases, and 10 bases lay outside the gene matches. This CDR3 contains 15 residues. The V gene's germline CDR1 is KGHSH and CDR2 LQKENI. The CDR3 sequence: CASSLLSGGGYEQYF. CDR3 bases: TGTGCCAGCTCGCTCCTCAGCGGGGGAGGCTACGAGCAGTACTTC.

The chain links TRBV2 to TRBJ2-7, with 12 bases lining up with TRBD2. Germline values: CDR1 SNHLY, CDR2 FYNNEI. CDR3 length equals 13 residues. Trimming cost V 7 bases and J 7 bases; bases outside gene matches: 5. The CDR3 loop reads CASKTSGGMEQYF. CDR3 DNA: TGTGCCAGCAAAACTAGCGGGGGGATGGAGCAGTACTTC.

The chain joins TRBV3-1 (or the pseudogene TRBV3-2) to TRBJ1-4, with D possibly matching TRBD1 (5 bases). Germline-derived CDR1 and CDR2 are LGHDT and YNNKEL (reference sequence). V shed 9 bases and J shed 0 bases, with 11 bases lying between them. This CDR3 spans 14 amino acids. The CDR3 nucleotides read TGTGCCAGTTCCTCACAGGCAACTAATGAAAAACTGTTTTTT. Amino acid sequence: CASSSQATNEKLFF.

In DNA, the CDR3 is TGTGCCAGCAGTGAGCATACAAACACTGAAGCTTTCTTT. Amino acid sequence: CASSEHTNTEAFF. The chain joins TRBV6-1 to TRBJ1-1; D remains unclear. Per the germline V gene, CDR1 is MNHNS and CDR2 is SASEGT. The CDR3 totals 13 residues. The V and J ends lost 3 bases and 2 bases respectively, with 7 bases between them.

The V and J genes are TRBV6-5 and TRBJ2-7, with TRBD2 matching 7 bases. CDR3 length: 14 residues. Germline CDR1 reads MNHEY; CDR2 reads SVGAGI. V lost 6 bases, J lost 7 bases, and 12 bases stayed unmatched. In nucleotides, the CDR3 is TGTGCCAGCAGGATCGGGGGAGGGGCCTGGGAGCAGTACTTC. It encodes CASRIGGGAWEQYF.

This clone is a singleton in its sample. This chain connects TRBV5-6 to TRBJ1-6; the D gene is possibly TRBD1 (5 bases). Trimming cost V 4 bases and J 7 bases, with 9 bases left between them. Germline V CDR1 and CDR2: SGHDT, YYEEEE. The CDR3 is 13 residues long. In nucleotides, the CDR3 is TGTGCCAGCAGCAGGGGACTGAATTCACCCCTCCACTTT. The encoded protein is CASSRGLNSPLHF. The entire variable domain, with the rest obtained from reference TRBV5-6 and TRBJ1-6, is as follows: DAGVTQSPTHLIKTRGQQVTLRCSPKSGHDTVSWYQQALGQGPQFIFQYYEEEERQRGNFPDRFSGHQFPNYSSELNVNALLLGDSALYLCASSRGLNSPLHFGNGTRLTVT.

This chain uses TRBV27 with TRBJ2-7, with D perhaps TRBD2 (6 bases). V was shortened by 6 bases and J by 3 bases, with 12 bases between the two germline ends. Germline CDR1 and CDR2: MNHEY and SMNVEV (reference sequence). The CDR3 length is 13 residues. The CDR3 bases are TGTGCCAGCAGCCCGGGACTCCTCTACGAGCAGTACTTC. Residues: CASSPGLLYEQYF.

The genes are TRBV4-1 and TRBJ1-5, with 8 bases aligning to TRBD1. The CDR3 is 15 amino acids. The germline gives CDR1 MGHRA, CDR2 YSYEKL. Germline trimming cut 3 bases from V and 7 bases from J; bases unmatched to any gene: 8. The CDR3 loop reads CASSHIQGEDQPQHF. The DNA for the CDR3 is TGCGCCAGCAGCCACATACAGGGGGAGGACCAGCCCCAGCATTTT.

This chain uses TRBV7-9 with TRBJ1-5, with 7 positions matching TRBD1. From germline, CDR1 is SEHNR and CDR2 FQNEAQ (reference sequence). The CDR3 loop spans 15 amino acids. Trimming at V came to 5 bases and at J to 0 bases, leaving 4 bases not matched to a gene. The CDR3 sequence: CASSPGTDSNQPQHF. The CDR3 bases are TGTGCCAGCAGCCCAGGGACAGATAGCAATCAGCCCCAGCATTTT.

V usage is TRBV28 and J usage is TRBJ1-3; 8 positions agree with TRBD1. V dropped 5 bases and J dropped 3; count of bases not matched to a gene: 12. Germline assignment: CDR1 MDHEN and CDR2 SYDVKM. CDR3 size: 17 residues. In nucleotides, the CDR3 is TGTGCCAGCAGTCTGATCCGGATCGACAGGGGTGGAAACACCATATATTTT. It is translated as CASSLIRIDRGGNTIYF.

This chain connects TRBV7-3 to TRBJ1-6; no clear D. The germline gives CDR1 SGHTA, CDR2 FQGTGA. The V end was cut by 2 bases, the J end by 5 bases, with 7 bases between. The CDR3 has 14 residues. The CDR3 protein is CASSLFGNNSPLHF. CDR3 nucleotide sequence: TGTGCCAGCAGCTTATTCGGGAATAATTCACCCCTCCACTTT. The full variable domain, in which reference TRBV7-3 and TRBJ1-6 provide the parts outside the CDR3, is GAGVSQTPSNKVTEKGKYVELRCDPISGHTALYWYRQSLGQGPEFLIYFQGTGAADDSGLPNDRFFAVRPEGSVSTLKIQRTERGDSAVYLCASSLFGNNSPLHFGNGTRLTVT.

V gene TRBV28 combines with J gene TRBJ2-7; a weak D match, TRBD1 (6 bases). Germline V lookup: CDR1 MDHEN, CDR2 SYDVKM. CDR3 size: 15 residues. The V end lost 3 bases, the J end lost 3 bases, and 15 bases lay between the germline ends. This CDR3 is CASSLGRGPLYEQYF. CDR3 nucleotide sequence: TGTGCCAGCAGTTTGGGCAGGGGTCCTCTCTACGAGCAGTACTTC.

The chain combines TRBV18 with TRBJ2-1, with TRBD2 matching 10 bases. Germline V lookup: CDR1 KGHSH, CDR2 LQKENI. J lost 8 bases, V lost 2 bases, and 6 bases had no gene match. The CDR3 runs to 15 residues. The CDR3 DNA sequence: TGTGCCAGCTCACCAGTCAGCGGGGGGGATCATGAGCAGTTCTTC. It specifies CASSPVSGGDHEQFF.

V usage is TRBV2 and J usage is TRBJ1-1, with a tentative D call TRBD1 (6 bases). This CDR3 has 13 residues. Trimming removed 4 bases at V and 7 bases at J, with 13 bases between. CDR1 and CDR2 (germline): SNHLY, FYNNEI. Here the CDR3 reads CASSVARGVEAFF. The DNA of the CDR3 is TGTGCCAGCAGTGTGGCCAGGGGTGTTGAAGCTTTCTTT.

J is TRBJ1-2 and V is TRBV6-2 or TRBV6-3; a possible D gene is TRBD1 (6 bases). The germline V gene has CDR1 MNHEY and CDR2 SVGEGT. Trimming took 5 bases from V and 4 from J, leaving 8 bases between them. This CDR3 is built from 12 residues. This chain's CDR3 is CASSRDIYGYTF. The CDR3 DNA reads as TGTGCCAGCAGTCGGGACATCTATGGCTACACCTTC.